Each of the 27 T cell receptor beta chains below was sequenced from the same sample in a study of blood T cell repertoires in COVID-19. Here immunoSEQ multiplex PCR was the method, and the copy in TCRdb shows in-frame clones only, minus some. The sample shows roughly 80,000 clones, around 89% of them seen only once. Source material: peripheral blood. The receptor source for this set is a woman of 80 years or more with acute or convalescent COVID-19.

Only a few counts were recorded for this clone. The chain employs TRBV5-1 and TRBJ2-2; possible D gene TRBD2, 6 bases. This CDR3 is 15 amino acids long. The germline V and J ends were trimmed by 8 bases and 7 bases, with 21 bases remaining between them. Germline V lookup: CDR1 SGHRS, CDR2 YFSETQ. In DNA form, the CDR3 reads TGCGCCAGTACCCCATCGGAGGGAGAGTACGGGGAGCTGTTTTTT. This encodes CASTPSEGEYGELFF.

The chain carries TRBV11-1 and TRBJ2-7; tentative D call: TRBD2 (6 bases). Germline CDR1 reads SGHAT; CDR2 reads FQDESV (reference sequence). This CDR3 region has 13 residues. V lost 5 bases to trimming and J lost 5 bases, with 13 bases between them. CDR3 sequence: CASSRREVHEQYF. For the CDR3, the DNA is TGTGCCAGCAGCCGGAGGGAGGTCCACGAGCAGTACTTC.

J is TRBJ2-2 and V is TRBV5-1; the match to TRBD2 covers 9 bases. The V and J ends lost 4 bases and 4 bases, in that order; junction bases with no gene match: 8. Germline lookup yields CDR1 SGHRS and CDR2 YFSETQ. The CDR3 is 16 residues long. CDR3: CASSMLGLASTGELFF. The CDR3, as DNA: TGCGCCAGCAGCATGTTGGGACTAGCAAGCACCGGGGAGCTGTTTTTT.

V is TRBV5-6 and J is TRBJ1-2; D remains unclear. Trimming pared 4 bases from V and 9 bases from J, leaving 13 bases between. CDR1 and CDR2 from the germline V gene are SGHDT and YYEEEE. The CDR3 runs 12 residues. Written as DNA, the CDR3 is TGTGCCAGCAGCGGTGGGCAGCTCAGCTACACCTTC. Translation gives CASSGGQLSYTF.

Written as DNA, the CDR3 is TGTGCCAGTAGCCCCGAGGCAGGGAATTCAGCTTTCTTT. Translated: CASSPEAGNSAFF. The chain is built from TRBV19 and TRBJ1-1, with D tentatively TRBD1 (5 bases). The germline V and J ends were trimmed by 6 bases and 10 bases, with 18 bases remaining between them. The CDR3 has 13 residues. Germline loops: CDR1 LNHDA, CDR2 SQIVND (reference sequence). Variable domain in full (rest from reference TRBV19 and TRBJ1-1): DGGITQSPKYLFRKEGQNVTLSCEQNLNHDAMYWYRQDPGQGLRLIYYSQIVNDFQKGDIAEGYSVSREKKESFPLTVTSAQKNPTAFYLCASSPEAGNSAFFGQGTRLTVV.

V is TRBV5-4 and J is TRBJ1-1; 9 bases are a match to TRBD1. The CDR3 extends over 16 amino acids. Germline assignment: CDR1 SGHNT and CDR2 YYREEE (reference sequence). The V and J ends lost 0 bases and 1 base, in that order; junction bases with no gene match: 4. CDR3 DNA: TGTGCCAGCAGCTTGGGAACAGGGGGCGCGAACACTGAAGCTTTCTTT. Residues: CASSLGTGGANTEAFF.

The chain carries TRBV9 and TRBJ2-7, with no clear D. Germline CDR1 reads SGDLS; CDR2 reads YYNGEE. Trimming took 0 bases from V and 2 from J, leaving 12 bases between them. This CDR3 region has 15 residues. CDR3 sequence (DNA): TGTGCCAGCAGCGTAGCTGAGATAGCTACCTACGAGCAGTACTTC. Amino acids: CASSVAEIATYEQYF. Drawing the rest from reference TRBV9 and TRBJ2-7, the complete variable domain is DSGVTQTPKHLITATGQRVTLRCSPRSGDLSVYWYQQSLDQGLQFLIQYYNGEERAKGNILERFSAQQFPDLHSELNLSSLELGDSALYFCASSVAEIATYEQYFGPGTRLTVT.

The CDR3 reads CASSTGTGSLGNQPQHF. The CDR3 coding sequence is TGTGCCAGCAGCACCGGGACAGGGTCGCTCGGCAATCAGCCCCAGCATTTT. This chain connects TRBV7-9 to TRBJ1-5, with 9 bases identical to TRBD1. Germline-derived CDR1 and CDR2 are SEHNR and FQNEAQ (reference sequence). This CDR3 is 17 amino acids long. V was clipped by 5 bases and J by 2 bases; unmatched bases: 10.

This chain connects TRBV27 to TRBJ2-3; D unclear. From germline, CDR1 is MNHEY and CDR2 SMNVEV (reference sequence). The CDR3 loop spans 12 amino acids. Trimming stripped 10 bases from V and 4 bases from J, with 12 bases between. In DNA form, the CDR3 reads TGTGCCACCCAGTCGTCCGCAGATACGCAGTATTTT. It is translated as CATQSSADTQYF.

The rearrangement joins TRBV19 to TRBJ2-7; 9 nucleotides agree with TRBD1. The CDR3 sequence is 16 residues long. From germline, CDR1 is LNHDA and CDR2 SQIVND (reference sequence). J lost 3 bases, V lost 4 bases, and 10 bases had no gene match. In nucleotides, the CDR3 is TGTGCCAGTAGTACGGACAGGGGTACGAGGGGCTACGAGCAGTACTTC. Encoded protein: CASSTDRGTRGYEQYF.

The J gene is TRBJ2-5, the V gene TRBV4-2; D is unresolved. The CDR3 runs to 15 residues. CDR1 and CDR2 (germline): LGHNA, YNFKEQ. V lost 0 bases and J lost 5, with 13 bases in between. CDR3 coding DNA: TGTGCCAGCAGCCAAGATTTCCCGAATCGGGAGACCCAGTACTTC. Protein sequence: CASSQDFPNRETQYF.

The chain uses TRBV30 and TRBJ2-7; D gene ambiguous. V lost 2 bases to trimming and J lost 6 bases, with 8 bases between them. The CDR3 has 11 amino acids. CDR1 is GTSNPN and CDR2 is SVGIG in the germline V gene (reference sequence). The DNA for the CDR3 is TGTGCCTGGAGTAACTACTTCGAGCAGTACTTC. This sequence encodes CAWSNYFEQYF.

CDR3 bases: TGTGCCAGCTCACTCGGGGGAGGATCCGACACCTTC. It encodes CASSLGGGSDTF. The chain combines TRBV18 with TRBJ1-2; D perhaps matches TRBD1 (5 bases). The CDR3 has 12 amino acids. V lost 4 bases and J lost 12, with 15 bases in between. CDR1 and CDR2 from the germline V gene are KGHSH and LQKENI.

The chain uses TRBV6-5 and TRBJ2-5; D call uncertain. CDR1 is MNHEY and CDR2 is SVGAGI in the germline V gene. This CDR3 has 13 amino acids. Trimming removed 6 bases at V and 3 bases at J, with 11 bases between. In DNA, the CDR3 is TGTGCCAGCAGAAACTGGCAGGAAGAGACCCAGTACTTC. It yields the protein CASRNWQEETQYF.

This chain links TRBV6-5 with TRBJ2-3, with a weak D call TRBD1 (5 bases). CDR3 length equals 12 residues. Deletions cut 6 bases from V and 9 bases from J, with 13 bases between. Germline loops: CDR1 MNHEY, CDR2 SVGAGI. The CDR3 bases are TGTGCCAGCAGACCCAGGGTTAACACGCAGTATTTT. Translated, it gives CASRPRVNTQYF.

This chain joins TRBV19 and TRBJ1-1; D perhaps matches TRBD1 (6 bases). Trimming pared 5 bases from V and 0 bases from J, leaving 13 bases between. The CDR3 is 15 residues long. In germline, CDR1 is LNHDA, CDR2 SQIVND (reference sequence). The CDR3 region is CASSSGQKLNTEAFF. In DNA form, the CDR3 reads TGTGCCAGTAGTTCCGGACAGAAATTGAACACTGAAGCTTTCTTT.

The rearrangement joins TRBV19 to TRBJ2-3; possibly TRBD1 for D (5 bases). The germline V gene has CDR1 LNHDA and CDR2 SQIVND (reference sequence). This CDR3 comprises 17 residues. Trimming pared 1 base from V and 0 bases from J, leaving 14 bases between. The CDR3 loop is CASSIGGSAASTDTQYF. CDR3 nucleotide sequence: TGTGCCAGTAGTATAGGGGGCAGTGCAGCTAGCACAGATACGCAGTATTTT.

This chain uses TRBV19 with TRBJ1-2; the D gene is possibly TRBD1 (6 bases). Germline V CDR1 and CDR2: LNHDA, SQIVND (reference sequence). V dropped 4 bases and J dropped 6 bases, with 9 bases sitting between them. The CDR3 has 12 amino acids. Written as DNA, the CDR3 is TGTGCCAGTAGTAGGGGGCCGAATGGCTACACCTTC. As protein: CASSRGPNGYTF.

V and J are TRBV6-1 and TRBJ1-2, with 8 bases matching TRBD1. V was pared by 4 bases and J by 2 bases, with 15 bases of the junction left unmatched. The CDR3 runs to 18 residues. Germline-derived CDR1 and CDR2 are MNHNS and SASEGT. CDR3 DNA sequence: TGTGCCAGCAGTGGACTAGGACAGGGACGATTTCAAAACTATGGCTACACCTTC. Protein: CASSGLGQGRFQNYGYTF.

The genes are TRBV2 and TRBJ2-5, with 8 positions matching TRBD1. Trimming removed 8 bases from V and 0 bases from J; junction bases left unmatched: 5. CDR1 is SNHLY and CDR2 is FYNNEI in the germline V gene. The CDR3 sequence is 14 residues long. CDR3 in DNA: TGTGCCAGCTTCCCCAGGGGGCACCAAGAGACCCAGTACTTC. This codes for CASFPRGHQETQYF.

This clone is a singleton in its sample. The chain is built from TRBV5-1 and TRBJ1-1, with a weak D call TRBD1 (5 bases). Germline CDR1 and CDR2: SGHRS and YFSETQ. The CDR3 length is 17 residues. The ends were cut back, 2 bases at V and 0 bases at J, with 17 bases in the middle. The CDR3 reads CASSFRTTGHLNTEAFF. DNA of the CDR3: TGCGCCAGCAGCTTCCGGACAACCGGTCACTTGAACACTGAAGCTTTCTTT.

This chain uses TRBV5-1 with TRBJ2-2; 7 bases map to TRBD1. After removal of 0 bases from V and 4 bases from J, the junction contained 6 bases not matched to a gene. Germline CDR1 and CDR2: SGHRS and YFSETQ. This CDR3 spans 16 amino acids. Here the CDR3 DNA reads TGCGCCAGCAGCTTGGTACAGGGGATGGGCACCGGGGAGCTGTTTTTT. Protein sequence: CASSLVQGMGTGELFF.

This chain joins TRBV6-1 and TRBJ2-7, with D possibly being TRBD1 (5 bases). Germline V CDR1 and CDR2: MNHNS, SASEGT. V was clipped by 1 base and J by 3 bases, with 10 bases between them. CDR3 length: 14 residues. The CDR3 sequence is CASSEGGRVYEQYF. In DNA, the CDR3 is TGTGCCAGCAGTGAAGGGGGCAGGGTCTACGAGCAGTACTTC.

For the CDR3, the DNA is TGTGCCAGCTGCCCGGGTTTGGTCACTGAAGCTTTCTTT. Translating it yields CASCPGLVTEAFF. This sequence joins TRBV5-8 and TRBJ1-1; D not certain. Germline-derived CDR1 and CDR2 are SGHTS and YDEGEE. With 7 bases removed from V and 4 bases from J, the gap between germline ends came to 14 bases. The CDR3 spans 13 residues.

The chain links TRBV6-5 to TRBJ2-1, with TRBD2 matching 14 bases. The CDR3 length is 15 residues. The V segment lost 6 bases and the J segment 7 bases; nucleotides outside the gene matches: 5. Germline CDR1 is MNHEY and CDR2 is SVGAGI. The CDR3 nucleotides are TGTGCCAGCAGGCGGGGACTAGCGGGAGAGAATGAGCAGTTCTTC. It encodes CASRRGLAGENEQFF.

J is TRBJ2-7 and V is TRBV12-3 or TRBV12-4; D gene uncertain. Deletions cut 3 bases from V and 2 bases from J, with 5 bases between. The CDR3 covers 12 residues. The CDR3 protein is CASSFQTYEQYF. CDR3 coding DNA: TGTGCCAGCAGTTTTCAGACCTACGAGCAGTACTTC.

This chain links TRBV6-5 with TRBJ2-5; D may be TRBD2 (6 bases). There are 14 residues in the CDR3. Between the trimmed V and J ends, which lost 6 bases and 5 bases, there was a span of 16 bases. The germline V gene encodes CDR1 MNHEY and CDR2 SVGAGI. The DNA of the CDR3 is TGTGCCAGCAGCGTAACGAGGGCGGGGGAGACCCAGTACTTC. Translation: CASSVTRAGETQYF.